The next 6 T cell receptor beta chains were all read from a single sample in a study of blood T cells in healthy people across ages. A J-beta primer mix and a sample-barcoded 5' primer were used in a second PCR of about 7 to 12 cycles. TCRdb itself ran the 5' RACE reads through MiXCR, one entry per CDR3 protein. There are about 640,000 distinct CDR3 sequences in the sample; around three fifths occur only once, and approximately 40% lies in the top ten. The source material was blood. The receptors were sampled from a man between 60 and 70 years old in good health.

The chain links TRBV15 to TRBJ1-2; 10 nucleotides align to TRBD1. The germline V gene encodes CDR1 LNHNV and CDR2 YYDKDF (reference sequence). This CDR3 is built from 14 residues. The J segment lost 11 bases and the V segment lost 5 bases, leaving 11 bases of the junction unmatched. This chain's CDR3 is CATSPRRDRGLYTF. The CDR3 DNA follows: TGTGCCACCAGCCCGCGCCGGGACAGGGGTTTATACACCTTC. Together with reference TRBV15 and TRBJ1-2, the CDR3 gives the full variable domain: DAMVIQNPRYQVTQFGKPVTLSCSQTLNHNVMYWYQQKSSQAPKLLFHYYDKDFNNEADTPDNFQSRRPNTSFCFLDIRSPGLGDTAMYLCATSPRRDRGLYTFGSGTRLTVV.

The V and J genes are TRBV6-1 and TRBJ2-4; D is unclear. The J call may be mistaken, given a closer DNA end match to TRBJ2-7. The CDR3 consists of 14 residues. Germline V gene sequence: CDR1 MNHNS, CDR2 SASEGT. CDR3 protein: CASSEAGAGYEQYF. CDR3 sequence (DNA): TGTGCCAGCAGTGAAGCGGGTGCAGGCTACGAGCAGTACTTC.

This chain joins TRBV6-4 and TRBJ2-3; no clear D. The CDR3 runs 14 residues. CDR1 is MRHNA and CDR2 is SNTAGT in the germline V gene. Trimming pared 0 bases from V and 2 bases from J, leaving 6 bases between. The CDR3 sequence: CASSDSLDTDTQYF. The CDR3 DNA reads TGTGCCAGCAGTGACTCCTTAGACACAGATACGCAGTATTTT.

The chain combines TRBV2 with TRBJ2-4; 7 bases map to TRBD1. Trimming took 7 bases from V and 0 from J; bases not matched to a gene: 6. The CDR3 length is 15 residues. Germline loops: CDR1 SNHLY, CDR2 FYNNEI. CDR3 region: CASKRTGLAKNIQYF. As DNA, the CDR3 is TGTGCCAGCAAAAGGACAGGTTTAGCCAAAAACATTCAGTACTTC.

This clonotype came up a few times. This chain's CDR3 is CASARETQYF. The CDR3 nucleotides read TGTGCCAGCGCCCGAGAGACCCAGTACTTC. The chain links TRBV7-9 to TRBJ2-5; D gene unclear. V was pared by 8 bases and J by 4 bases, with 5 bases between. CDR1 and CDR2 (germline): SEHNR, FQNEAQ (reference sequence). This CDR3 spans 10 amino acids.

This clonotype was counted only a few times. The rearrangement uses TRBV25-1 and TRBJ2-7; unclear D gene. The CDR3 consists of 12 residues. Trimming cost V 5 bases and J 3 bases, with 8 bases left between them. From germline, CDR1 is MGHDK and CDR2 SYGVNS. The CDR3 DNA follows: TGTGCCAGCAGTTTTGGCCTCTACGAGCAGTACTTC. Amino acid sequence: CASSFGLYEQYF.